The 32 T cell receptor beta chains below come from one sample, sequenced in a study of blood T cell repertoires in COVID-19. The method was immunoSEQ multiplex PCR; TCRdb's version includes in-frame clones alone and lacks a portion of them. The sample lists 200,000 to 300,000 clones, approximately 83% seen once, with 3% to 4% in the top ten. Sequenced sample: PBMCs or T cells enriched from blood (not recorded which). All receptors come from a middle-aged woman with acute COVID-19.

V usage is TRBV19 and J usage is TRBJ2-2; TRBD2 agrees at 7 bases. CDR3 length: 13 amino acids. Trimming cost V 7 bases and J 4 bases; bases outside gene matches: 3. Germline CDR1 is LNHDA and CDR2 is SQIVND (reference sequence). CDR3 nucleotide sequence: TGTGCCAGTACCCCGGGGGGCACCGGGGAGCTGTTTTTT. As protein: CASTPGGTGELFF.

This chain joins TRBV27 and TRBJ2-7; 9 bases are a match to TRBD1. Per the germline V gene, CDR1 is MNHEY and CDR2 is SMNVEV (reference sequence). Unmatched junction bases numbered 9, after V lost 5 bases and J lost 4 bases. CDR3 size: 15 residues. In DNA form, the CDR3 reads TGTGCCAGCAGTATCACCGGGACAGGGTTATACGAGCAGTACTTC. Translated: CASSITGTGLYEQYF.

V is TRBV19 and J is TRBJ2-7; weak D call: TRBD1 (6 bases). V gave up 10 bases and J gave up 3 bases, with 13 bases separating them. The CDR3 contains 12 residues. Germline V lookup: CDR1 LNHDA, CDR2 SQIVND (reference sequence). The CDR3 nucleotides are TGTGCCACTCTGGACAGATTCTACGAGCAGTACTTC. Its translation: CATLDRFYEQYF.

V gene TRBV27 combines with J gene TRBJ2-5, with 11 bases lining up with TRBD2. The length of the CDR3 is 14 residues. The junction had 7 bases not matched to a gene; V was cut back by 8 bases and J by 5 bases. CDR1 MNHEY and CDR2 SMNVEV come from the germline V gene (reference sequence). CDR3 sequence: CASHSGRAVETQYF. As DNA, the CDR3 is TGTGCCAGCCATAGCGGGAGGGCCGTGGAGACCCAGTACTTC.

The chain combines TRBV10-1 with TRBJ2-1; 16 bases map to TRBD2. V lost 0 bases to trimming and J lost 5 bases; unmatched junction nucleotides: 7. The CDR3 loop spans 19 amino acids. In germline, CDR1 is WNHNN, CDR2 SYGVQD (reference sequence). CDR3 DNA sequence: TGCGCCAGCAGTGAGTCGTCGGGACTAGCGGGAGGGCTCGACAATGAGCAGTTCTTC. It specifies CASSESSGLAGGLDNEQFF.

The CDR3 region has the DNA TGTGCCAGCAACCTAGCGGGAGGTTTAATCACCGGGGAGCTGTTTTTT. Translating gives CASNLAGGLITGELFF. The J gene is TRBJ2-2, the V gene TRBV11-3, with 11 bases identical to TRBD2. The germline V gene encodes CDR1 SGHNT and CDR2 YENEEA. V lost 7 bases to trimming and J lost 4 bases; unmatched junction nucleotides: 8. This CDR3 region has 16 residues.

The chain has TRBV24-1 and TRBJ1-2, with 10 nucleotides matching TRBD1. Germline CDR1 reads KGHDR; CDR2 reads SFDVKD. This CDR3 region has 14 residues. V dropped 3 bases and J dropped 7; count of bases not matched to a gene: 4. The CDR3 loop is CATSDPTGGFGYTF. In DNA form, the CDR3 reads TGTGCCACCAGTGATCCGACAGGGGGCTTTGGCTACACCTTC.

The genes are TRBV7-9 and TRBJ1-1; 10 bases match TRBD1. The CDR3 runs to 18 residues. J gave up 7 bases and V 4 bases, and 18 bases lay outside the gene matches. The germline V gene encodes CDR1 SEHNR and CDR2 FQNEAQ (reference sequence). The CDR3 DNA sequence: TGTGCCAGCAGCTCCTGGATGGGGACAGGGGTAGAACAGGGTGAAGCTTTCTTT. It yields the protein CASSSWMGTGVEQGEAFF.

The V call is TRBV6-5, the J call TRBJ2-5; TRBD2 is a possible D gene (5 bases). The length of the CDR3 is 12 residues. Trimming left V 6 bases short and J 6 bases short, with 11 bases between. Germline loops: CDR1 MNHEY, CDR2 SVGAGI. The CDR3 reads CASSGVDQTQYF. CDR3 coding DNA: TGTGCCAGCAGCGGGGTAGATCAGACCCAGTACTTC.

The chain links TRBV19 to TRBJ2-1; D remains unclear. The V end lost 3 bases, the J end lost 4 bases, and 13 bases lay between the germline ends. The CDR3 is made up of 15 amino acids. Germline loops: CDR1 LNHDA, CDR2 SQIVND (reference sequence). This CDR3 reads CASSIVARSYNEQFF. The DNA of the CDR3 is TGTGCCAGTAGTATTGTGGCAAGATCTTACAATGAGCAGTTCTTC.

This clone was counted at least ten times. CDR3 DNA sequence: TGTGCCAGCAGCTCCGGGGGAGGGGCTGCAGATACGCAGTATTTT. Its protein product is CASSSGGGAADTQYF. This chain uses TRBV11-2 with TRBJ2-3; TRBD2 matches 7 bases. The CDR3 loop spans 15 amino acids. Germline V gives CDR1 SGHAT, CDR2 FQNNGV. V trimming: 4 bases; J trimming: 4 bases; junction bases outside the gene matches: 8.

The chain has TRBV10-3 and TRBJ1-6; 10 positions agree with TRBD1. V lost 6 bases, J lost 7 bases, and 6 bases stayed unmatched. Germline V CDR1 and CDR2: ENHRY, SYGVKD. The CDR3 extends over 15 amino acids. DNA of the CDR3: TGTGCCATCAGGGATGACAGGGGGCGAAATTCACCCCTCCACTTT. Translated: CAIRDDRGRNSPLHF.

The gene calls are TRBV7-8 and TRBJ1-5, with a tentative D call TRBD1 (6 bases). This CDR3 has 15 amino acids. Trimming removed 0 bases from V and 5 bases from J, with 11 bases in between. Germline CDR1 reads SGHVS; CDR2 reads FQNEAQ. CDR3 residues: CASSLARGLDQPQHF. CDR3 nucleotide sequence: TGTGCCAGCAGCTTAGCCAGGGGTCTCGATCAGCCCCAGCATTTT.

The V call is TRBV9, the J call TRBJ2-7; 12 nucleotides agree with TRBD2. From germline, CDR1 is SGDLS and CDR2 YYNGEE. V was pared by 0 bases and J by 2 bases, with 3 bases of the junction left unmatched. This CDR3 contains 16 residues. The CDR3 here is CASSVAPSGRAYEQYF. As DNA, the CDR3 is TGTGCCAGCAGCGTAGCCCCTAGCGGGAGGGCCTACGAGCAGTACTTC.

The chain combines TRBV29-1 with TRBJ2-7, with 12 bases matching TRBD2. CDR1 is SQVTM, CDR2 ANQGSEA, per germline. Losses at the gene ends were 6 bases for V and 1 base for J; bases not matched to a gene: 7. This CDR3 spans 15 amino acids. The CDR3 nucleotides read TGCAGCGTCGGGAGACTAGCGGGAGAATCCTACGAGCAGTACTTC. Translated, it gives CSVGRLAGESYEQYF.

The chain combines TRBV7-3 with TRBJ1-1, with TRBD1 identical over 7 bases. Germline V CDR1 and CDR2: SGHTA, FQGTGA. J lost 5 bases, V lost 5 bases, and 11 bases had no gene match. The CDR3 runs 15 residues. As DNA, the CDR3 is TGTGCCAGCAGCCAAACTAGACAGGGTAGGACTGAAGCTTTCTTT. Translated: CASSQTRQGRTEAFF.

V and J are TRBV12-5 and TRBJ2-7, with 8 bases identical to TRBD1. The CDR3 contains 13 residues. From germline, CDR1 is LGHNT and CDR2 FRNRAP. Trimming at V came to 5 bases and at J to 5 bases, leaving 5 bases not matched to a gene. CDR3 residues: CASGTRTGNEQYF. The DNA for the CDR3 is TGTGCTAGTGGTACCCGGACAGGGAACGAGCAGTACTTC.

Here the CDR3 reads CASSFTGYSNQPQHF. Written as DNA, the CDR3 is TGTGCCAGCAGCTTCACGGGTTATAGCAATCAGCCCCAGCATTTT. This chain joins TRBV7-2 and TRBJ1-5; D unclear. Trimming pared 3 bases from V and 0 bases from J, leaving 9 bases between. CDR3 length: 15 residues. CDR1 is SGHTA and CDR2 is FQGNSA in the germline V gene. Complete variable domain (other parts from reference TRBV7-2 and TRBJ1-5): GAGVSQSPSNKVTEKGKDVELRCDPISGHTALYWYRQSLGQGLEFLIYFQGNSAPDKSGLPSDRFSAERTGGSVSTLTIQRTQQEDSAVYLCASSFTGYSNQPQHFGDGTRLSIL.

The genes are TRBV12-3 or TRBV12-4 and TRBJ1-2; weak D call: TRBD1 (5 bases). Trimming took 5 bases from V and 0 from J, leaving 7 bases between them. The CDR3 runs 13 residues. This chain's CDR3 is CASSVRANYGYTF. CDR3 bases: TGTGCCAGCAGTGTCAGGGCTAACTATGGCTACACCTTC.

This chain links TRBV14 with TRBJ1-3, with a possible D match to TRBD1 (5 bases). This CDR3 contains 14 residues. The germline V gene encodes CDR1 SGHDN and CDR2 FVKESK. V lost 4 bases and J lost 0, with 7 bases in between. CDR3 coding DNA: TGTGCCAGCAGCCGGGACTTCTCTGGAAACACCATATATTTT. Translating gives CASSRDFSGNTIYF.

In this sample, this clone turned up once. The chain combines TRBV5-1 with TRBJ1-5, with 10 bases fitting TRBD1. CDR1 SGHRS and CDR2 YFSETQ come from the germline V gene. Trimming cost V 4 bases and J 6 bases; bases outside gene matches: 10. This CDR3 has 16 residues. CDR3 sequence: CASSEDGTGVPQPQHF. CDR3 nucleotide sequence: TGCGCCAGCAGCGAAGACGGGACAGGGGTCCCTCAGCCCCAGCATTTT.

The chain carries TRBV5-1 and TRBJ2-3; TRBD1 matches at 7 bases. Trimming cost V 7 bases and J 2 bases; bases outside gene matches: 7. Per germline, CDR1 SGHRS and CDR2 YFSETQ. The CDR3 extends over 14 amino acids. The CDR3 bases are TGCGCCAGCTACCAGGGACAGTTCACAGATACGCAGTATTTT. It specifies CASYQGQFTDTQYF.

This chain joins TRBV4-2 and TRBJ1-1, with a tentative D call TRBD1 (5 bases). The CDR3 length is 14 residues. V was pared by 4 bases and J by 1 base, with 10 bases between. CDR1 LGHNA and CDR2 YNFKEQ come from the germline V gene. The CDR3 is CASSPSGANTEAFF. The DNA of the CDR3 is TGTGCCAGCAGCCCCAGTGGGGCGAACACTGAAGCTTTCTTT.

The rearrangement joins TRBV7-3 to TRBJ1-2; 8 nucleotides align to TRBD1. Germline CDR1 reads SGHTA; CDR2 reads FQGTGA. Trimming took 4 bases from V and 6 from J; bases not matched to a gene: 13. CDR3 length: 16 residues. The CDR3 is CASSSNDRGQVHGYTF. The DNA of the CDR3 is TGTGCCAGCAGCTCGAATGACAGGGGACAAGTGCATGGCTACACCTTC.

The rearrangement links TRBV5-1 to TRBJ2-2; perhaps TRBD2 as D (5 bases). The germline V gene has CDR1 SGHRS and CDR2 YFSETQ. The V end was cut by 4 bases, the J end by 7 bases, with 14 bases between. The CDR3 totals 14 residues. The CDR3 DNA reads as TGCGCCAGCAGCAGAAGGACGGGGAACGGGGAGCTGTTTTTT. It is translated as CASSRRTGNGELFF.

V usage is TRBV7-9 and J usage is TRBJ1-1, with no clear D. The CDR3 loop spans 13 amino acids. Per the germline V gene, CDR1 is SEHNR and CDR2 is FQNEAQ (reference sequence). Trimming cost V 3 bases and J 6 bases, with 11 bases left between them. CDR3 region: CASSFSGVAEAFF. Here the CDR3 DNA reads TGTGCCAGCAGCTTTTCTGGAGTAGCTGAAGCTTTCTTT.

The V call is TRBV12-3 or TRBV12-4, the J call TRBJ2-3; a possible D gene is TRBD2 (5 bases). V was shortened by 7 bases and J by 6 bases, with 8 bases between the two germline ends. The CDR3 length is 11 residues. This CDR3 is CASTPGDTQYF. CDR3 DNA sequence: TGTGCCAGCACACCGGGGGATACGCAGTATTTT.

The chain employs TRBV30 and TRBJ2-1; 8 positions match TRBD1. Germline V gene sequence: CDR1 GTSNPN, CDR2 SVGIG (reference sequence). Trimming cost V 4 bases and J 3 bases; bases outside gene matches: 5. This CDR3 is built from 14 residues. The CDR3 is CAWIPDRVYNEQFF. CDR3 sequence (DNA): TGTGCCTGGATTCCGGACAGGGTCTACAATGAGCAGTTCTTC.

The V call is TRBV25-1, the J call TRBJ2-1; D is possibly TRBD2 (7 bases). Germline-derived CDR1 and CDR2 are MGHDK and SYGVNS. The length of the CDR3 is 16 residues. V lost 1 base to trimming and J lost 2 bases, with 12 bases between them. For the CDR3, the DNA is TGTGCCAGCAGTGAATTAGGGGGGGTTCCCTACAATGAGCAGTTCTTC. It translates to CASSELGGVPYNEQFF.

The chain carries TRBV10-2 and TRBJ2-1; possible D gene TRBD2, 6 bases. The germline V gene encodes CDR1 WSHSY and CDR2 SAAADI. The CDR3 is 13 amino acids. Trimming took 4 bases from V and 4 from J, leaving 8 bases between them. CDR3 amino acids: CASSVGTYNEQFF. The CDR3 DNA follows: TGCGCCAGCAGTGTCGGGACTTACAATGAGCAGTTCTTC.

The rearrangement links TRBV30 to TRBJ2-7, with TRBD1 identical over 8 bases. Germline V gives CDR1 GTSNPN, CDR2 SVGIG (reference sequence). The J segment lost 3 bases and the V segment lost 8 bases, leaving 6 bases of the junction unmatched. The CDR3 sequence is 12 residues long. The CDR3 protein is CAGQTGGYEQYF. CDR3 sequence (DNA): TGTGCCGGACAAACAGGGGGCTACGAGCAGTACTTC.

J is TRBJ1-5 and V is TRBV7-9; no definite D call. This CDR3 has 15 amino acids. V was pared by 1 base and J by 0 bases, with 7 bases between. The germline V gene encodes CDR1 SEHNR and CDR2 FQNEAQ (reference sequence). Here the CDR3 reads CASSLEGSSNQPQHF. CDR3 sequence (DNA): TGTGCCAGCAGCTTAGAAGGGAGTAGCAATCAGCCCCAGCATTTT.